This T cell receptor (beta chain) is drawn from a study of control samples from healthy donors and cancer patients (dated by TCRdb to 2020 to 2022). The library was generated by the immunoSEQ multiplex PCR assay. TCRdb re-hosts the immuneACCESS table, in-frame sequences only. Its copies lack some clones; in the studies checked, an unresolved V gene accounts for under half of them, and the cause for the rest is not known. This sample holds fewer than 40,000 clones; 93% were observed only once. The ten largest clones add up to approximately 1.7% of the sample. With regard to this clone: The antigen it recognizes is unknown. No per-base quality is available; no much larger clone lies one base away.

V was cut back by 6 bases and J by 12 bases, leaving a gap of 18 bases between them. The germline V gene (reference sequence) provides CDR1 LGHDT and CDR2 YNNKEL. CDR3 length: 14 amino acids, cysteine to phenylalanine. Solely the CDR3 DNA is kept, with 42 bases framed from the first base. The receptor's source is a man aged 35 to 55 with colorectal cancer. The sample comprised PBMCs. The rearranged chain carries TRBV3-1 (or the pseudogene TRBV3-2) and TRBJ2-6; the D gene is tentatively TRBD1 or TRBD2, each matching 5 bases. The base sequence is TGTGCCAGCAGTCCGAGGGACCTACGAGGCGTCCTGACTTTC. The resulting protein is CASSPRDLRGVLTF.